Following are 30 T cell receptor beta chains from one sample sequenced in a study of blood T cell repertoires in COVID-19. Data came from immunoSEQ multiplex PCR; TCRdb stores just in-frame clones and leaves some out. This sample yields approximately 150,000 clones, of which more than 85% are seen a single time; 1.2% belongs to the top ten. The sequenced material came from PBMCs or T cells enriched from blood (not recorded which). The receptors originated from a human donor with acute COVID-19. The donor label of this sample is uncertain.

The CDR3 reads CASSQWGRRNTEAFF. CDR3 bases: TGCGCCAGCAGCCAATGGGGGCGGAGGAACACTGAAGCTTTCTTT. This chain uses TRBV4-1 with TRBJ1-1, with D possibly TRBD1 on 6 matching bases. This CDR3 comprises 15 residues. The ends were cut back, 2 bases at V and 1 base at J, with 11 bases in the middle. Germline CDR1 MGHRA, CDR2 YSYEKL.

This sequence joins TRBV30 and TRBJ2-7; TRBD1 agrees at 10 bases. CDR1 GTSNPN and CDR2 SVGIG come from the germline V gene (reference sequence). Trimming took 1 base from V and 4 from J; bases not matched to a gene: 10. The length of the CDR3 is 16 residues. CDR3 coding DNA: TGTGCCTGGAGTGCCTTACTTCCGGGACAGGGGTACGAGCAGTACTTC. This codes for CAWSALLPGQGYEQYF.

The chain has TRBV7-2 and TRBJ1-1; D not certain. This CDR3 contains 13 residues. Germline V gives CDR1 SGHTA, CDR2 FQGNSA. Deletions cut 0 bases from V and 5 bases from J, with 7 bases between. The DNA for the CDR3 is TGTGCCAGCAGCTTAGCGCCGAGGACTGAAGCTTTCTTT. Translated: CASSLAPRTEAFF.

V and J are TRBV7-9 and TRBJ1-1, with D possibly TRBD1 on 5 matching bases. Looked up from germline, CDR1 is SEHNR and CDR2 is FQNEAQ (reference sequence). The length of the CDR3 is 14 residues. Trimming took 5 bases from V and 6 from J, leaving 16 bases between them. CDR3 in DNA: TGTGCCAGCAGCCCGACAGACTTGGGCGCTGAAGCTTTCTTT. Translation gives CASSPTDLGAEAFF.

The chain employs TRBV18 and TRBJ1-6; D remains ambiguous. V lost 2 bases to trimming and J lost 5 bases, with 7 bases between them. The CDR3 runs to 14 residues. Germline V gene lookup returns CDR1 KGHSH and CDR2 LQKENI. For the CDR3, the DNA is TGTGCCAGCTCACCAGCCGGGGATAATTCACCCCTCCACTTT. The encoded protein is CASSPAGDNSPLHF. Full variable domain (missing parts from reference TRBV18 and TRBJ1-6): NAGVMQNPRHLVRRRGQEARLRCSPMKGHSHVYWYRQLPEEGLKFMVYLQKENIIDESGMPKERFSAEFPKEGPSILRIQQVVRGDSAAYFCASSPAGDNSPLHFGNGTRLTVT.

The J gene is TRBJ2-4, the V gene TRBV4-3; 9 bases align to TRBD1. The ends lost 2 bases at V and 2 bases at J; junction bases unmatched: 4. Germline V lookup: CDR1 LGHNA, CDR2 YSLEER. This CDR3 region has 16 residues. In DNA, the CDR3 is TGCGCCAGCAGCCAACTACAGGGGGCGACCAAAAACATTCAGTACTTC. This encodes CASSQLQGATKNIQYF.

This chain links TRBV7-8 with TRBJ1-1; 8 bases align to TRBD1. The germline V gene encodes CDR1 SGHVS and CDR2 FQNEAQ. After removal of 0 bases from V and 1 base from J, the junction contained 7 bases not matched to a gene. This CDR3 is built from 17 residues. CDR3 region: CASSLAFAGGPNTEAFF. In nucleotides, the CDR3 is TGTGCCAGCAGCTTAGCGTTCGCAGGGGGCCCGAACACTGAAGCTTTCTTT.

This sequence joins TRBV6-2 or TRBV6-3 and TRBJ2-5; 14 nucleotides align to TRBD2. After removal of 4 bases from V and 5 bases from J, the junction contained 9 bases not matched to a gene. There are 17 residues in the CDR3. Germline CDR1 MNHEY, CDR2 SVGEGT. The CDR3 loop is CASSFRLAGGPMETQYF. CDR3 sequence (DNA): TGTGCCAGCAGTTTTCGACTAGCGGGGGGGCCAATGGAGACCCAGTACTTC.

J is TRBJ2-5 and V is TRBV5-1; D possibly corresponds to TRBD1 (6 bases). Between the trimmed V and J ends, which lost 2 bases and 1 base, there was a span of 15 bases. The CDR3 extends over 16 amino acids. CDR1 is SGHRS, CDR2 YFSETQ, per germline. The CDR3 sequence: CASSLSGDPPQETQYF. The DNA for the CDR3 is TGCGCCAGCAGCTTATCAGGGGATCCTCCCCAAGAGACCCAGTACTTC.

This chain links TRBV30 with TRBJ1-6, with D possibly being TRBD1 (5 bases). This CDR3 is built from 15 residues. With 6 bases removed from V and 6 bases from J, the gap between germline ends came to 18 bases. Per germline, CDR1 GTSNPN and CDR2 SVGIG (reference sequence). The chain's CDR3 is CACLLDSRINSPLHF. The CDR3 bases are TGTGCCTGTCTTCTTGACAGTCGAATTAATTCACCCCTCCACTTT.

DNA of the CDR3: TGTGCCAGCAGCCCGGGGTATGGCCAGCCCCAGCATTTT. It specifies CASSPGYGQPQHF. The V gene is TRBV12-3 or TRBV12-4, the J gene TRBJ1-5; no clear D. CDR3 length equals 13 residues. Trimming took off 6 bases at V and 7 bases at J, with 13 bases between the two ends.

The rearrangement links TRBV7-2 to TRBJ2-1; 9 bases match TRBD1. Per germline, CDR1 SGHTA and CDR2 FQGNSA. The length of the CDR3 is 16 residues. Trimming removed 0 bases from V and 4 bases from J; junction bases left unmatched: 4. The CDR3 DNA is TGTGCCAGCAGCTTAGCCGGGACAGGGTCGTACAATGAGCAGTTCTTC. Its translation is CASSLAGTGSYNEQFF.

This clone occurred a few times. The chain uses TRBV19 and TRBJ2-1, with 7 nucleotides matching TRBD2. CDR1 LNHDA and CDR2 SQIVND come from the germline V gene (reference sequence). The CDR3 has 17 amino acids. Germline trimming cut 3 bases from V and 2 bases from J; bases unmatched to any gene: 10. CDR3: CASSIRASGRTYNEQFF. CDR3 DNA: TGTGCCAGTAGTATCCGGGCTAGCGGACGCACCTACAATGAGCAGTTCTTC. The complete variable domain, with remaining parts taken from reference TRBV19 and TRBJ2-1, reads DGGITQSPKYLFRKEGQNVTLSCEQNLNHDAMYWYRQDPGQGLRLIYYSQIVNDFQKGDIAEGYSVSREKKESFPLTVTSAQKNPTAFYLCASSIRASGRTYNEQFFGPGTRLTVL.

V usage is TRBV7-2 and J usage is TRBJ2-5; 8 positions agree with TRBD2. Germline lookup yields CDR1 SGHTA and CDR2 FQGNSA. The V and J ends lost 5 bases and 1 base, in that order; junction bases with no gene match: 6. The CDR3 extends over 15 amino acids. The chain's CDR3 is CASSRSTSGQETQYF. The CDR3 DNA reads TGTGCCAGCAGCCGTTCCACTAGCGGCCAAGAGACCCAGTACTTC.

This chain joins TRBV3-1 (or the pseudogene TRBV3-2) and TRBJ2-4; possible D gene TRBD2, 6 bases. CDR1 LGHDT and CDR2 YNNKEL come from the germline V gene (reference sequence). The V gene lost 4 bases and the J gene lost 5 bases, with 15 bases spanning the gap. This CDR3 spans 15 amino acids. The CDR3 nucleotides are TGTGCCAGCAGCCCATGGAGGAGGGGTCAAAACATTCAGTACTTC. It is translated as CASSPWRRGQNIQYF.

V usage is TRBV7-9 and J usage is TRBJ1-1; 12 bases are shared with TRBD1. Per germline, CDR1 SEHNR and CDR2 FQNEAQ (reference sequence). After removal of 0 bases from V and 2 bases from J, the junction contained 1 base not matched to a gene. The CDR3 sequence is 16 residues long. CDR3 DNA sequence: TGTGCCAGCAGCTTAGCTGGGACAGGGGGCAACACTGAAGCTTTCTTT. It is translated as CASSLAGTGGNTEAFF.

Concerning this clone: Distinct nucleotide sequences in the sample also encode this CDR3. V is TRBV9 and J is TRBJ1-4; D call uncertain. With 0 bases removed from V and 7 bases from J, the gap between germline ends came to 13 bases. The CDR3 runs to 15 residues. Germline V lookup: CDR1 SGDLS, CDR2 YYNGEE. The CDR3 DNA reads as TGTGCCAGCAGCGTAGAGGGAGGTGGCGGTGAAAAACTGTTTTTT. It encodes CASSVEGGGGEKLFF.

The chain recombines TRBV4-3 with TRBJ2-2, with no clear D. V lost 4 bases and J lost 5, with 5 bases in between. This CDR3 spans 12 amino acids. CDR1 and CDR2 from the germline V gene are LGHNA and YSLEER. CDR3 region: CASSRRTGELFF. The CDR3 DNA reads TGCGCCAGCAGCCGGAGAACCGGGGAGCTGTTTTTT.

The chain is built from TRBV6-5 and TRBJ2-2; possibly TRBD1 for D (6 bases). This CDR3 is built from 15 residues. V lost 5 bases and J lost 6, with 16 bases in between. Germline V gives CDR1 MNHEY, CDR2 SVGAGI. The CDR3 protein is CASSLGHPGAGELFF. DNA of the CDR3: TGTGCCAGCAGTCTGGGACATCCAGGCGCCGGGGAGCTGTTTTTT.

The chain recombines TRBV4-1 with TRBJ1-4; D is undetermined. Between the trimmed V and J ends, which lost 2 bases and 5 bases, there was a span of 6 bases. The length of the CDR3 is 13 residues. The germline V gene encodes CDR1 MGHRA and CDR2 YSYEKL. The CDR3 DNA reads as TGCGCCAGCAGCCAATGGAGAAATGAAAAACTGTTTTTT. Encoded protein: CASSQWRNEKLFF.

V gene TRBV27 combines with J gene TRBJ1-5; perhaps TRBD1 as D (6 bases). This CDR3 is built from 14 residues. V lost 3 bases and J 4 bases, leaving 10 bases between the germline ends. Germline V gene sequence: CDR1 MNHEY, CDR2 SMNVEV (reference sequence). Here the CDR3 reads CASSFPGVNQPQHF. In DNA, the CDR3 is TGTGCCAGCAGTTTTCCAGGGGTTAATCAGCCCCAGCATTTT.

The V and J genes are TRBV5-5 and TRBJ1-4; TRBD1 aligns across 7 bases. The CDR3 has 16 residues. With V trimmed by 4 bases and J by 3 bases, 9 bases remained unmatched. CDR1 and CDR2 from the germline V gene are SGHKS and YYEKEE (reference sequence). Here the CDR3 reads CASSHRTGAANEKLFF. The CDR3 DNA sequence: TGTGCCAGCAGCCATCGAACAGGGGCAGCTAATGAAAAACTGTTTTTT.

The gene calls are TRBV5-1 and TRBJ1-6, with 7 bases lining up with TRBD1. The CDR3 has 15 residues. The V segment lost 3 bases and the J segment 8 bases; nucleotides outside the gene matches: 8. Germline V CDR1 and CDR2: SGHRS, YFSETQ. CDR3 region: CASSWEQGTYSPLHF. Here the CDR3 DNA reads TGCGCCAGCAGCTGGGAACAGGGGACGTATTCACCCCTCCACTTT. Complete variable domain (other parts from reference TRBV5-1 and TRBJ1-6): KAGVTQTPRYLIKTRGQQVTLSCSPISGHRSVSWYQQTPGQGLQFLFEYFSETQRNKGNFPGRFSGRQFSNSRSEMNVSTLELGDSALYLCASSWEQGTYSPLHFGNGTRLTVT.

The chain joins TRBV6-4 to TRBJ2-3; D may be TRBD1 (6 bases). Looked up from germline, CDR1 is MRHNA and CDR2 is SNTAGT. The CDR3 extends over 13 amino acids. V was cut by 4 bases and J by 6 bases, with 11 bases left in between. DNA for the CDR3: TGTGCCAGCAGTGGGATAAGGGGGGATACGCAGTATTTT. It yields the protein CASSGIRGDTQYF.

CDR3 protein: CATSRDEGRGYTF. CDR3 nucleotide sequence: TGTGCCACCAGCAGAGATGAAGGCAGGGGCTACACCTTC. This chain links TRBV15 with TRBJ1-2; D unclear. Trimming removed 0 bases from V and 8 bases from J, with 10 bases in between. Germline V gene data show CDR1 as LNHNV and CDR2 as YYDKDF (reference sequence). The CDR3 runs 13 residues.

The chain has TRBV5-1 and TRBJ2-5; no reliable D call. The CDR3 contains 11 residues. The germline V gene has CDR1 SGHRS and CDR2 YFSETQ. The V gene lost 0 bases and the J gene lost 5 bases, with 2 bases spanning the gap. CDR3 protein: CASSLAETQYF. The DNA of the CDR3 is TGCGCCAGCAGCTTGGCGGAGACCCAGTACTTC.

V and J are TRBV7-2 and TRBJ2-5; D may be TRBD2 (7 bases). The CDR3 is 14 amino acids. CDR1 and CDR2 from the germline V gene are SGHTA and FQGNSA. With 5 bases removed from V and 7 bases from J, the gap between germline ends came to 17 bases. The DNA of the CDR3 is TGTGCCAGCAGCGGGGGGGCACTAAGTGGGACCCAGTACTTC. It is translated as CASSGGALSGTQYF.

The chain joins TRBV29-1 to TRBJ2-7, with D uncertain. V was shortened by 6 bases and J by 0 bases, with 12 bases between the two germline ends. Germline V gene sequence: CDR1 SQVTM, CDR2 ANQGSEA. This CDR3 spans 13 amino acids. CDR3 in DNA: TGCAGCGTCTTACTGAGATACTCCTACGAGCAGTACTTC. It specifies CSVLLRYSYEQYF.

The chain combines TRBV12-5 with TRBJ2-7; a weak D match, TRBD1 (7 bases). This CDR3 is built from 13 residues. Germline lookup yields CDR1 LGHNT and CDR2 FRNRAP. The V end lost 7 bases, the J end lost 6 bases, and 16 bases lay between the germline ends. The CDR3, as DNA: TGTGCTAGTGCCCAGGGGGGAAGCGGCGAGCAGTACTTC. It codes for CASAQGGSGEQYF.

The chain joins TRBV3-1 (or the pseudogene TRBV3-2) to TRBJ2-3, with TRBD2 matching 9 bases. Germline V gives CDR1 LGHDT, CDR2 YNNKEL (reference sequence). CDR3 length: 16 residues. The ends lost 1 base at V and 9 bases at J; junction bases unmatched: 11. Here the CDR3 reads CASSQGAGGPLRTQYF. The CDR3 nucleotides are TGTGCCAGCAGCCAAGGGGCGGGGGGGCCATTGAGGACGCAGTATTTT.